These 10 T cell receptor beta chains were all obtained from the same sample, sequenced in a study of technical replicates of blood from a few donors. The table came from immunoSEQ multiplex PCR; TCRdb's copy has only in-frame clones and leaves some out. The sample lists over 65,000 clones, approximately 95% seen once, with around 0.25% in the top ten. The sample comprised T cells isolated from PBMCs. These receptors were collected from a human donor in good health.

This clone was seen only once. The rearrangement joins TRBV27 to TRBJ2-2; no firm D call. V dropped 5 bases and J dropped 0 bases, with 10 bases sitting between them. Germline CDR1 reads MNHEY; CDR2 reads SMNVEV (reference sequence). This CDR3 has 15 amino acids. The CDR3 loop reads CASSRGVPNTGELFF. The CDR3 DNA sequence: TGTGCCAGCAGTCGAGGAGTCCCGAACACCGGGGAGCTGTTTTTT.

J is TRBJ1-5 and V is TRBV18, with TRBD1 as a possible D gene (5 bases). V lost 6 bases to trimming and J lost 5 bases, with 14 bases between them. CDR3 size: 14 residues. CDR1 and CDR2 from the germline V gene are KGHSH and LQKENI. CDR3 region: CASSPGGRDQPQHF. DNA for the CDR3: TGTGCCAGCTCCCCCGGGGGAAGGGATCAGCCCCAGCATTTT.

The chain combines TRBV29-1 with TRBJ1-1; maybe TRBD1 (5 bases). The V end lost 6 bases, the J end lost 5 bases, and 19 bases lay between the germline ends. Germline V gene sequence: CDR1 SQVTM, CDR2 ANQGSEA. The CDR3 runs 14 residues. The CDR3 sequence is CSVSSLGEATEAFF. CDR3 DNA: TGCAGCGTGTCTTCTTTAGGGGAGGCGACTGAAGCTTTCTTT.

V usage is TRBV5-6 and J usage is TRBJ1-2; 7 bases are shared with TRBD1. The J segment lost 8 bases and the V segment lost 3 bases, leaving 4 bases of the junction unmatched. The CDR3 contains 12 residues. Germline values: CDR1 SGHDT, CDR2 YYEEEE. CDR3 coding DNA: TGTGCCAGCAGCTCCTACAGGGGAGGCTACACCTTC. Translated: CASSSYRGGYTF.

The CDR3 protein is CASSQTGLAGNIQYF. CDR3 coding DNA: TGTGCCAGCAGCCAAACGGGACTAGCTGGGAACATTCAGTACTTC. The chain combines TRBV4-2 with TRBJ2-4, with TRBD2 identical over 9 bases. The CDR3 is 15 residues long. Germline-derived CDR1 and CDR2 are LGHNA and YNFKEQ. The V and J ends lost 2 bases and 7 bases, in that order; junction bases with no gene match: 6.

The CDR3 reads CASSSPSTGAWGRLFF. CDR3 sequence (DNA): TGTGCCAGCAGTTCCCCTTCGACAGGCGCCTGGGGAAGACTGTTTTTT. V and J are TRBV28 and TRBJ1-4, with D perhaps matching TRBD1 (6 bases). The germline CDR1 and CDR2 sequences are MDHEN and SYDVKM. CDR3 length: 16 residues. Trimming cost V 4 bases and J 13 bases, with 25 bases left between them.

This chain connects TRBV7-9 to TRBJ2-5, with D perhaps TRBD1 (5 bases). CDR3 length: 14 amino acids. With 7 bases removed from V and 1 base from J, the gap between germline ends came to 13 bases. CDR1 is SEHNR, CDR2 FQNEAQ, per germline (reference sequence). CDR3 sequence: CASNHWTLQETQYF. For the CDR3, the DNA is TGTGCCAGCAACCACTGGACACTCCAAGAGACCCAGTACTTC.

V gene TRBV29-1 combines with J gene TRBJ1-2, with 7 bases lining up with TRBD1. The CDR3 loop spans 15 amino acids. V gave up 3 bases and J gave up 3 bases; unmatched junction bases: 10. The V gene's germline CDR1 is SQVTM and CDR2 ANQGSEA. CDR3 sequence: CSVEETGRRDYGYTF. Written as DNA, the CDR3 is TGCAGCGTTGAGGAGACAGGGCGCAGGGACTATGGCTACACCTTC. The entire variable domain, with the rest obtained from reference TRBV29-1 and TRBJ1-2, is as follows: SAVISQKPSRDICQRGTSLTIQCQVDSQVTMMFWYRQQPGQSLTLIATANQGSEATYESGFVIDKFPISRPNLTFSTLTVSNMSPEDSSIYLCSVEETGRRDYGYTFGSGTRLTVV.

The V call is TRBV28, the J call TRBJ1-1, with 9 nucleotides matching TRBD1. The CDR3 contains 14 residues. In germline, CDR1 is MDHEN, CDR2 SYDVKM. The junction had 4 bases not matched to a gene; V was cut back by 4 bases and J by 4 bases. In DNA, the CDR3 is TGTGCCAGCAGTTCCCCGGGACAGGGCACTGAAGCTTTCTTT. Translated: CASSSPGQGTEAFF.

V gene TRBV13 combines with J gene TRBJ1-1; 8 nucleotides match TRBD1. CDR1 PRHDT and CDR2 FYEKMQ come from the germline V gene (reference sequence). This CDR3 spans 13 amino acids. V gave up 5 bases and J gave up 14 bases; unmatched junction bases: 13. CDR3 DNA sequence: TGTGCCAGCAGCGATGGACCGGGACAGGAGGGGTTCTTT. Its translation: CASSDGPGQEGFF.